The T cell receptor beta chain described here comes from a study of CD8 T cells in ankylosing spondylitis. Broader study findings: There was a TCR beta motif, made of eight highly homologous variants, that appeared characteristic of ankylosing spondylitis blood.

TCRdb re-analysed the 5' RACE reads in MiXCR, keeping a single row per CDR3 protein. Among a few hundred thousand distinct CDR3 sequences listed, roughly 13% were seen once. For this clonotype: No antigen is known for it.

Germline V gene data show CDR1 as ENHRY and CDR2 as SYGVKD. Trimming left V 3 bases short and J 5 bases short, with 8 bases between. This CDR3 spans 13 amino acids. The receptor's source is a male donor with ankylosing spondylitis. V is TRBV10-3 and J is TRBJ2-1; D gene uncertain. Sequenced material: blood, either unsorted or a sorted T cell fraction (not recorded which). The CDR3 DNA is TGTGCCATCAGTGACCCACGGGACAATGAGCAGTTCTTC. Translation: CAISDPRDNEQFF.